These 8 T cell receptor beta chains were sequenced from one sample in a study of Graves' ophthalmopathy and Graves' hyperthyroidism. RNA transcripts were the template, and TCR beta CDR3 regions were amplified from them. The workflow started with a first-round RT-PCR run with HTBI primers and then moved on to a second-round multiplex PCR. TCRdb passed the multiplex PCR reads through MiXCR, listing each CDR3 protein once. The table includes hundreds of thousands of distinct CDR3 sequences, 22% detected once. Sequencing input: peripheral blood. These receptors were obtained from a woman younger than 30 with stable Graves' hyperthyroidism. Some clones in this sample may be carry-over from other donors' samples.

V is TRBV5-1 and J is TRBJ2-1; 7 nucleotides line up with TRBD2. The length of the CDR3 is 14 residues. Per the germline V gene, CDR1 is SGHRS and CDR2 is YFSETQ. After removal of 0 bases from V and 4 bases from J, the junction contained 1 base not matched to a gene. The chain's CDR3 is CASSLASGYNEQFF. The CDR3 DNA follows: TGCGCCAGCAGCTTGGCTAGCGGATACAATGAGCAGTTCTTC.

The CDR3 sequence: CASSYSTGSLYEQYF. CDR3 coding DNA: TGTGCCAGCAGTTACTCGACAGGGAGCTTGTACGAGCAGTACTTC. This chain joins TRBV6-5 and TRBJ2-7; 7 bases map to TRBD1. CDR1 MNHEY and CDR2 SVGAGI come from the germline V gene. V was pared by 0 bases and J by 4 bases, with 6 bases of the junction left unmatched. This CDR3 is 15 amino acids long.

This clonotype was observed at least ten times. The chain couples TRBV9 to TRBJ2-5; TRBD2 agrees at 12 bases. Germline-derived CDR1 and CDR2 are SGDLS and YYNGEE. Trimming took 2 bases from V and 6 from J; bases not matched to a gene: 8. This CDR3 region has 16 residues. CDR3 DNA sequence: TGTGCCAGCAGCGTTATGGCTAGCGGGGGGGCCAAGACCCAGTACTTC. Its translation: CASSVMASGGAKTQYF.

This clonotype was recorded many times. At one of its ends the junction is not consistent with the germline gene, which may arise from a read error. DNA of the CDR3: TGTGCCAGCAGCTTAGTTGGGGATAGCAATCAGCCCCAGCATTTT. This codes for CASSLVGDSNQPQHF. The chain couples TRBV5-1 to TRBJ1-5; D uncertain. The germline gives CDR1 SGHRS, CDR2 YFSETQ. The CDR3 has 15 amino acids.

The CDR3 DNA reads as TGCAGCGTTGGTCCCGACGAGACCCAGTACTTC. Translation: CSVGPDETQYF. The rearrangement joins TRBV29-1 to TRBJ2-5; D is unresolved. V was cut by 4 bases and J by 5 bases, with 8 bases left in between. The CDR3 totals 11 residues. Looked up from germline, CDR1 is SQVTM and CDR2 is ANQGSEA.

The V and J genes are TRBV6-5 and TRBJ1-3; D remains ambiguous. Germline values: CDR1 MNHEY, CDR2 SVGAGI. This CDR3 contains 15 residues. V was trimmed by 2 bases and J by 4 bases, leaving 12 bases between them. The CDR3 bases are TGTGCCAGCAGTTACCCCTCCCCGGCGGGAAACACCATATATTTT. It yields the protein CASSYPSPAGNTIYF.

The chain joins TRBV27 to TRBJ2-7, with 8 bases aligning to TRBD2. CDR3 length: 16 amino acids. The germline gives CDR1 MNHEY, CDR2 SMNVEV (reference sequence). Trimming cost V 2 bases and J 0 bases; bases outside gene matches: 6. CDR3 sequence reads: CASSLKASGFSYEQYV. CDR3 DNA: TGTGCCAGCAGTTTAAAGGCTAGCGGGTTCTCCTACGAGCAGTACGTC.

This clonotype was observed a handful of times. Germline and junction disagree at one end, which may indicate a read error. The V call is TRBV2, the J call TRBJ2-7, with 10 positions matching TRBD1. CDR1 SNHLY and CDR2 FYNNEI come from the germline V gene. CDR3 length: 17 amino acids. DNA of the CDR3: TGTGCCAGCAGTGATCCGGGACAGGGGAGGGGCCCCTACGAGCGGTACTTC. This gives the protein CASSDPGQGRGPYERYF.